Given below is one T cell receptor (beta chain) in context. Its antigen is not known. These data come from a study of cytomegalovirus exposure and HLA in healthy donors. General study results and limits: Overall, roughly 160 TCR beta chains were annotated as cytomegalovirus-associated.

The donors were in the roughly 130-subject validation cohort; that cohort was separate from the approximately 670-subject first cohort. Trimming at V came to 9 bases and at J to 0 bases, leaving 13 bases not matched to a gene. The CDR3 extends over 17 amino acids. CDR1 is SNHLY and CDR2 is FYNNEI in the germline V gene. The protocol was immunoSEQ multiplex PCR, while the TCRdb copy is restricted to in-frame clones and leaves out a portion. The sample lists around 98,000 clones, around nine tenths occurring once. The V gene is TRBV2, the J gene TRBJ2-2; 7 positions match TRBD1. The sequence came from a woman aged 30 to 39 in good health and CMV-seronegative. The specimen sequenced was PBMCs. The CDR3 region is CARLLSTGTANTGELFF. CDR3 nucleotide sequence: TGTGCCAGACTCCTTTCTACCGGGACAGCGAACACCGGGGAGCTGTTTTTT.